This T cell receptor beta chain is from a study of T cell changes during pregnancy in multiple sclerosis. Clones were sequenced by immunoSEQ multiplex PCR, and TCRdb holds only the in-frame ones, with some missing. The sample includes about 41,000 clones, roughly nine tenths of them seen just once. Losses at the gene ends were 3 bases for V and 8 bases for J; bases not matched to a gene: 12. CDR1 and CDR2 (germline): SGDLS, YYNGEE. There are 18 residues in the CDR3. The genes are TRBV9 and TRBJ2-1; TRBD2 matches 15 bases. The source was CD4+ T cells from peripheral blood mononuclear cells, collected in the first trimester of pregnancy. The clonotype comes from a female donor with multiple sclerosis, enrolled in a pregnancy study. The CDR3: CASSASRTSGRARDEQFF. CDR3 in DNA: TGTGCCAGCAGCGCCTCCCGGACTAGCGGGAGGGCCAGGGATGAGCAGTTCTTC.